This T cell receptor (beta chain) was identified during a study of blood T cell repertoires in COVID-19. Study background: Researchers got acute and convalescent COVID-19 samples from the United States, Italy and Spain. PBMCs, B-cell-depleted T cells, or T cells provided the cDNA or gDNA that made up the material.

V was cut by 5 bases and J by 4 bases, with 20 bases left in between. The CDR3 covers 16 residues. CDR1 and CDR2 (germline): SEHNR, FQNEAQ (reference sequence). Methods used by the authors: Researchers report that nucleated cell counts were estimated from reference gene primer amplification. Using immunoSEQ multiplex PCR, the repertoire was profiled, and TCRdb retains in-frame clones only, with some absent. The D gene and trimming were derived from the DNA, and the V and J assignments and clone size from that table. The profile shows approximately 260,000 clones, over 70% of them singletons. Seattle researchers signed up patients amid active infection and tracked them longitudinally.

V is TRBV7-9 and J is TRBJ1-1; perhaps TRBD1 as D (6 bases). The material sequenced was peripheral blood. The receptor was derived from a woman aged 70 to 79 with COVID-19, enrolled during active disease. CDR3 region: CASSRFPDRFRTEAFF. Written as DNA, the CDR3 is TGTGCCAGCAGCAGATTCCCAGACAGGTTCCGCACTGAAGCTTTCTTT.